A single sample gave rise to the 3 T cell receptor beta chains below, sequenced in a study of cytomegalovirus exposure and HLA in healthy donors. The PCR contained 60 Vbeta and 13 Jbeta primers. The assay was immunoSEQ multiplex PCR, and TCRdb's table has in-frame clones only and misses some. The top ten hold about 3.5% of the sample, which has some 94,000 clones, around 77% seen once. The sequenced material came from PBMCs. Receptors were obtained from a man between 40 and 49 years old in good health and CMV-seronegative.

This sequence joins TRBV28 and TRBJ2-2, with 7 positions matching TRBD1. This CDR3 has 16 residues. CDR1 and CDR2 (germline): MDHEN, SYDVKM. J was trimmed by 3 bases and V by 3 bases; bases with no gene match: 7. In nucleotides, the CDR3 is TGTGCCAGCAGTTTGCCCCGGGACAGCTACACCGGGGAGCTGTTTTTT. It yields the protein CASSLPRDSYTGELFF.

Concerning this clone itself: An end of the junction does not agree with germline; a read error may underlie this. In the same sample, other DNA sequences code for this CDR3. J is TRBJ1-1 and V is TRBV5-1, with 7 bases that match TRBD1. CDR1 is SGHRS and CDR2 is YFSETQ in the germline V gene. The CDR3 loop spans 15 amino acids. CDR3 loop: CASSLVAGGHTEAFF. CDR3 DNA sequence: TGCGCCAGTAGCTTGGTAGCAGGGGGGCACACTGAAGCTTTCTTT.

This clone was observed a single time. The chain has TRBV5-1 and TRBJ2-1; 9 nucleotides line up with TRBD2. The V gene's germline CDR1 is SGHRS and CDR2 YFSETQ. The CDR3 is 15 amino acids. J lost 7 bases, V lost 0 bases, and 5 bases had no gene match. The CDR3 loop is CASSLGSGRTNEQFF. DNA for the CDR3: TGCGCCAGCAGCTTGGGTAGCGGGAGAACGAATGAGCAGTTCTTC.